The clone carrying this TCR beta chain was counted only a few times. The libraries were made with immunoSEQ v3. Some clones are missing from TCRdb's copy, which holds only in-frame ones; the method was immunoSEQ multiplex PCR. Of more than 55,000 clones in the sample, 69% were seen once. The time point was: pre-treatment sample, taken before nivolumab and TIL therapy. The sample is drawn from a study of TIL therapy for anti-PD-1-resistant metastatic lung cancer. Study-wide context: Most patients had lung adenocarcinoma.

V gave up 0 bases and J gave up 9 bases, with 6 bases separating them. The length of the CDR3 is 12 residues. Germline V gene sequence: CDR1 ENHRY, CDR2 SYGVKD. The clonotype comes from a person aged 30 to 80 with non-small cell lung cancer. This rearrangement joins TRBV10-3 to TRBJ1-3; no firm D call. The sample in question was blood, obtained at baseline. The CDR3 protein is CAISESVGTIYF. The DNA of the CDR3 is TGTGCCATCAGTGAGTCGGTGGGCACCATATATTTT.